The 27 T cell receptor beta chains below were found in one sample sequenced in a study of STAT5B mutations in CD4+ large granular lymphocyte leukemia (dated by TCRdb to the early 2020s). To prepare the library, the immunoSEQ multiplex PCR assay was applied. The immuneACCESS repertoire file appears here via TCRdb, limited to in-frame rearrangements. These files lack a portion of the clones; in checked studies, under half of the deficit traces to unresolved V genes, and the cause of the others is not known. This sample has some 40,000 clones in its table, and approximately 83% of those were observed once. 2.6% of the sample rests with the top ten. The sequencing sample was made of CD4+ T cells from blood buffy coats. The origin of the receptors is a human donor in good health.

A single count supports this clone. The rearrangement links TRBV18 to TRBJ2-2; D not certain. The germline V gene has CDR1 KGHSH and CDR2 LQKENI. There are 15 residues in the CDR3. V was trimmed by 2 bases and J by 0 bases, leaving 7 bases between them. The CDR3 bases are TGTGCCAGCTCACCAACTCAGGCGAACACCGGGGAGCTGTTTTTT. Translated: CASSPTQANTGELFF.

The chain recombines TRBV7-7 with TRBJ2-3; 10 nucleotides align to TRBD2. This CDR3 comprises 19 residues. The ends lost 4 bases at V and 5 bases at J; junction bases unmatched: 18. Per germline, CDR1 SSHAT and CDR2 FNYEAQ (reference sequence). Here the CDR3 reads CASSWKGPGLAGEGDTQYF. Written as DNA, the CDR3 is TGTGCCAGCAGCTGGAAGGGGCCGGGGCTAGCGGGAGAGGGAGATACGCAGTATTTT.

The chain couples TRBV29-1 to TRBJ2-1; D possibly corresponds to TRBD1 (6 bases). The V gene's germline CDR1 is SQVTM and CDR2 ANQGSEA. The V gene lost 8 bases and the J gene lost 4 bases, with 18 bases spanning the gap. This CDR3 has 14 amino acids. The CDR3 coding sequence is TGCAGCCAGGGGTACTGCCTTAAGTACAATGAGCAGTTCTTC. It codes for CSQGYCLKYNEQFF.

The chain couples TRBV2 to TRBJ2-3; no definite D call. From germline, CDR1 is SNHLY and CDR2 FYNNEI. V was clipped by 3 bases and J by 4 bases, with 5 bases between them. The CDR3 covers 12 residues. The CDR3 loop reads CASSDRADTQYF. CDR3 in DNA: TGTGCCAGCAGTGACCGTGCAGATACGCAGTATTTT.

The chain joins TRBV5-1 to TRBJ1-1; tentative D call: TRBD1 (5 bases). The CDR3 runs to 15 residues. Germline-derived CDR1 and CDR2 are SGHRS and YFSETQ. Trimming removed 2 bases from V and 4 bases from J, with 15 bases in between. In DNA form, the CDR3 reads TGCGCCAGCAGCTTAGGTGTCACAGGCCTCACTGAAGCTTTCTTT. This encodes CASSLGVTGLTEAFF.

The chain combines TRBV5-1 with TRBJ2-5, with no clear D. The J call is uncertain, as TRBJ2-7 better fits the DNA end. The CDR3 consists of 14 residues. Germline CDR1 SGHRS, CDR2 YFSETQ. CDR3 coding DNA: TGCGCCAGCAGCTTGGGCCAGGAAAACTACGAGCAGTACTTC. The encoded protein is CASSLGQENYEQYF.

The chain has TRBV7-2 and TRBJ2-3; D remains unclear. Trimming took off 2 bases at V and 2 bases at J, with 8 bases between the two ends. CDR3 length: 14 residues. Germline CDR1 SGHTA, CDR2 FQGNSA. The CDR3 spells CASSLYFSTDTQYF. CDR3 sequence (DNA): TGTGCCAGCAGCTTATACTTTTCCACAGATACGCAGTATTTT.

The chain couples TRBV27 to TRBJ2-3; unclear D gene. From germline, CDR1 is MNHEY and CDR2 SMNVEV (reference sequence). V shed 3 bases and J shed 5 bases, with 9 bases lying between them. The CDR3 spans 13 residues. CDR3 in amino acids: CASSFRSVDTQYF. CDR3 coding DNA: TGTGCCAGCAGTTTCCGTTCGGTAGATACGCAGTATTTT.

This chain links TRBV4-1 with TRBJ2-1, with TRBD2 identical over 13 bases. Germline values: CDR1 MGHRA, CDR2 YSYEKL. Trimming removed 4 bases from V and 9 bases from J; junction bases left unmatched: 6. The CDR3 runs to 15 residues. CDR3 in DNA: TGCGCCAGCAGCCGCACTAGCGGGAGGGCCTTTGAGCAGTTCTTC. As protein: CASSRTSGRAFEQFF.

The rearrangement links TRBV18 to TRBJ2-7; TRBD1 agrees at 10 bases. CDR1 is KGHSH, CDR2 LQKENI, per germline. V trimming: 1 base; J trimming: 0 bases; junction bases outside the gene matches: 6. The CDR3 loop spans 17 amino acids. In nucleotides, the CDR3 is TGTGCCAGCTCACCACGGCCCCGACAGGGGGCCTCCTACGAGCAGTACTTC. Translated, it gives CASSPRPRQGASYEQYF.

The V and J genes are TRBV11-3 and TRBJ2-1, with TRBD1 matching 10 bases. With V trimmed by 0 bases and J by 7 bases, 6 bases remained unmatched. The CDR3 contains 16 residues. Per the germline V gene, CDR1 is SGHNT and CDR2 is YENEEA. The CDR3 is CASSLDGTGARNEQFF. The CDR3 DNA is TGTGCCAGCAGCTTAGATGGGACAGGGGCCCGAAATGAGCAGTTCTTC. Complete variable domain (other parts from reference TRBV11-3 and TRBJ2-1): EAGVVQSPRYKIIEKKQPVAFWCNPISGHNTLYWYLQNLGQGPELLIRYENEEAVDDSQLPKDRFSAERLKGVDSTLKIQPAELGDSAVYLCASSLDGTGARNEQFFGPGTRLTVL.

This clone is a singleton in its sample. V gene TRBV30 combines with J gene TRBJ1-6; 8 bases are a match to TRBD1. Germline trimming cut 4 bases from V and 7 bases from J; bases unmatched to any gene: 6. This CDR3 contains 14 residues. Germline values: CDR1 GTSNPN, CDR2 SVGIG (reference sequence). For the CDR3, the DNA is TGTGCCTGGACCTTCCGACAGGGGAATTCACCCCTCCACTTT. Protein sequence: CAWTFRQGNSPLHF.

This clone was observed a handful of times. The V and J genes are TRBV7-6 and TRBJ1-5; unclear D gene. CDR3 size: 13 residues. CDR1 and CDR2 (germline): SGHVS, FNYEAQ. The V end lost 1 base, the J end lost 6 bases, and 7 bases lay between the germline ends. The CDR3 region has the DNA TGTGCCAGCAGCTTAGACCAGGCTCAGCCCCAGCATTTT. It yields the protein CASSLDQAQPQHF.

This clone has only a few counts. V is TRBV5-1 and J is TRBJ2-7; 9 bases map to TRBD2. This CDR3 has 15 residues. J was trimmed by 3 bases and V by 3 bases; bases with no gene match: 7. Germline CDR1 SGHRS, CDR2 YFSETQ. CDR3 loop: CASSSLAGVDYEQYF. The CDR3 nucleotides are TGCGCCAGCAGCTCATTAGCGGGAGTTGACTACGAGCAGTACTTC.

The chain has TRBV30 and TRBJ2-5, with no clear D. V was cut by 0 bases and J by 5 bases, with 13 bases left in between. The germline V gene has CDR1 GTSNPN and CDR2 SVGIG (reference sequence). The CDR3 extends over 14 amino acids. The CDR3 loop is CAWSVGPALETQYF. Written as DNA, the CDR3 is TGTGCCTGGAGTGTAGGACCGGCCCTCGAGACCCAGTACTTC. The full variable domain, its missing parts supplied by reference TRBV30 and TRBJ2-5, is SQTIHQWPATLVQPVGSPLSLECTVEGTSNPNLYWYRQAAGRGLQLLFYSVGIGQISSEVPQNLSASRPQDRQFILSSKKLLLSDSGFYLCAWSVGPALETQYFGPGTRLLVL.

This rearrangement joins TRBV18 to TRBJ2-7, with D possibly TRBD1 on 6 matching bases. This CDR3 spans 14 amino acids. With 3 bases removed from V and 2 bases from J, the gap between germline ends came to 11 bases. Germline V gene data show CDR1 as KGHSH and CDR2 as LQKENI. CDR3 bases: TGTGCCAGCTCACCCGTACAGGGCACCTACGAGCAGTACTTC. Amino acid sequence: CASSPVQGTYEQYF.

The gene calls are TRBV15 and TRBJ2-1, with TRBD2 matching over 7 bases. In germline, CDR1 is LNHNV, CDR2 YYDKDF (reference sequence). V lost 0 bases to trimming and J lost 3 bases; unmatched junction nucleotides: 5. This CDR3 is 16 amino acids long. The DNA of the CDR3 is TGTGCCACCAGCAGAGATTGGGGGGGAGGCTACAATGAGCAGTTCTTC. Its protein is CATSRDWGGGYNEQFF. Together with reference TRBV15 and TRBJ2-1, the CDR3 gives the full variable domain: DAMVIQNPRYQVTQFGKPVTLSCSQTLNHNVMYWYQQKSSQAPKLLFHYYDKDFNNEADTPDNFQSRRPNTSFCFLDIRSPGLGDTAMYLCATSRDWGGGYNEQFFGPGTRLTVL.

This clone was observed a single time. V gene TRBV5-5 combines with J gene TRBJ2-7, with TRBD1 matching 9 bases. J lost 3 bases, V lost 3 bases, and 7 bases had no gene match. Per germline, CDR1 SGHKS and CDR2 YYEKEE (reference sequence). The CDR3 is 15 amino acids. CDR3 region: CASSSRDRAVYEQYF. The CDR3 DNA follows: TGTGCCAGCAGCTCCCGGGACAGGGCGGTCTACGAGCAGTACTTC.

This clone is judged medium-sized. Other DNA sequences in this sample translate to the same CDR3. This chain links TRBV28 with TRBJ1-3; D is unresolved. V lost 5 bases to trimming and J lost 0 bases, with 5 bases between them. Germline values: CDR1 MDHEN, CDR2 SYDVKM. This CDR3 is 13 amino acids long. The DNA for the CDR3 is TGTGCCAGCAGTCTTAGCTCTGGAAACACCATATATTTT. It yields the protein CASSLSSGNTIYF.

This clone was counted a single time. V and J are TRBV4-2 and TRBJ2-4, with D perhaps TRBD2 (5 bases). The CDR3 consists of 14 residues. Trimming cost V 4 bases and J 8 bases, with 15 bases left between them. Germline loops: CDR1 LGHNA, CDR2 YNFKEQ. The CDR3 loop is CASSPGPPGDIQYF. CDR3 coding DNA: TGTGCCAGCAGCCCCGGACCCCCCGGGGACATTCAGTACTTC.

This sequence joins TRBV5-1 and TRBJ2-2; D is perhaps TRBD1 (5 bases). CDR1 is SGHRS, CDR2 YFSETQ, per germline. The CDR3 is made up of 15 amino acids. V was clipped by 2 bases and J by 4 bases, with 12 bases between them. The CDR3 loop reads CASSLGQGSTGELFF. As DNA, the CDR3 is TGCGCCAGCAGCTTAGGGCAGGGAAGCACCGGGGAGCTGTTTTTT.

This chain links TRBV5-1 with TRBJ2-7; possible D gene TRBD2, 6 bases. Germline V gene data show CDR1 as SGHRS and CDR2 as YFSETQ. The V and J ends lost 4 bases and 7 bases respectively, with 18 bases between them. The CDR3 is 14 residues long. Here the CDR3 DNA reads TGCGCCAGCAGCGCCGGGCTCCTGGGGGGAGAGCAGTACTTC. Its protein product is CASSAGLLGGEQYF.

V usage is TRBV19 and J usage is TRBJ1-5; D might be TRBD1 (5 bases). The CDR3 runs to 15 residues. The germline V gene encodes CDR1 LNHDA and CDR2 SQIVND (reference sequence). V was trimmed by 5 bases and J by 4 bases, leaving 15 bases between them. The CDR3 protein is CASSPGGRANQPQHF. CDR3 in DNA: TGTGCCAGTAGTCCCGGCGGCAGGGCGAATCAGCCCCAGCATTTT.

This clone was observed a handful of times. The chain uses TRBV30 and TRBJ2-7; 10 bases line up with TRBD2. The V and J ends lost 3 bases and 5 bases, in that order; junction bases with no gene match: 7. The CDR3 contains 14 residues. Germline loops: CDR1 GTSNPN, CDR2 SVGIG (reference sequence). The CDR3 sequence is CAWRASGSYHEQYF. The DNA of the CDR3 is TGTGCCTGGAGAGCTAGCGGGAGTTATCACGAGCAGTACTTC. Looking up the rest from reference TRBV30 and TRBJ2-7 gives the full variable domain: SQTIHQWPATLVQPVGSPLSLECTVEGTSNPNLYWYRQAAGRGLQLLFYSVGIGQISSEVPQNLSASRPQDRQFILSSKKLLLSDSGFYLCAWRASGSYHEQYFGPGTRLTVT.

The CDR3 nucleotides are TGTGCCAGCAGTTACTCGCCCTACAATGAGCAGTTCTTC. This translates into CASSYSPYNEQFF. The chain links TRBV6-5 to TRBJ2-1; D is undetermined. The V and J ends lost 0 bases and 2 bases respectively, with 2 bases between them. CDR3 length equals 13 residues. Germline values: CDR1 MNHEY, CDR2 SVGAGI.

Only a few counts were recorded for this clone. The chain combines TRBV5-4 with TRBJ2-7; D possibly uses TRBD1 or TRBD2 (5 bases each). The ends were cut back, 0 bases at V and 2 bases at J, with 9 bases in the middle. The CDR3 has 14 amino acids. The germline CDR1 and CDR2 sequences are SGHNT and YYREEE (reference sequence). The CDR3 DNA follows: TGTGCCAGCAGCTTGGGGGTGGGACCCTACGAGCAGTACTTC. Its translation is CASSLGVGPYEQYF.

In this sample, this clone turned up once. This chain joins TRBV28 and TRBJ1-2; TRBD1 is a possible D gene (6 bases). The germline CDR1 and CDR2 sequences are MDHEN and SYDVKM. This CDR3 has 14 residues. Trimming took 2 bases from V and 5 from J, leaving 12 bases between them. The CDR3 sequence: CASSLEDSQYGYTF. CDR3 coding DNA: TGTGCCAGCAGTTTAGAGGACAGCCAGTATGGCTACACCTTC.